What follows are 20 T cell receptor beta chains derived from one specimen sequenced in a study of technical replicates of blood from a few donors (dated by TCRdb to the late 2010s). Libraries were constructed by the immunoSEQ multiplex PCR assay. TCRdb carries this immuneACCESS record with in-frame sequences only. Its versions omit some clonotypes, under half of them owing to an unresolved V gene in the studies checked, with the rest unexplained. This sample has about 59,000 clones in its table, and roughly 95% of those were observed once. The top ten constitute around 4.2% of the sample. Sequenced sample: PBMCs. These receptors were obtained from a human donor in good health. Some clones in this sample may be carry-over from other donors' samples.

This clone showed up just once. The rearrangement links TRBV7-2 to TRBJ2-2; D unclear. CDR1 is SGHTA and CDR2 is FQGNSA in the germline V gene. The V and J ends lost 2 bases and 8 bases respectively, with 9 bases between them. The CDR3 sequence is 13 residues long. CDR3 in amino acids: CASSLTSFGELFF. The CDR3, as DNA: TGTGCCAGCAGCTTAACGAGTTTTGGGGAGCTGTTTTTT.

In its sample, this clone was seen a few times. This chain's CDR3 is CASSSFSTGGKLFF. CDR3 DNA: TGTGCCAGCAGTTCCTTCTCGACAGGCGGGAAACTGTTTTTT. The chain uses TRBV27 and TRBJ1-4, with TRBD1 as a possible D gene (6 bases). CDR1 is MNHEY and CDR2 is SMNVEV in the germline V gene (reference sequence). V was pared by 4 bases and J by 11 bases, with 17 bases between. There are 14 residues in the CDR3. Full variable domain (remainder filled in from reference TRBV27 and TRBJ1-4): EAQVTQNPRYLITVTGKKLTVTCSQNMNHEYMSWYRQDPGLGLRQIYYSMNVEVTDKGDVPEGYKVSRKEKRNFPLILESPSPNQTSLYFCASSSFSTGGKLFFGSGTQLSVL.

The CDR3 DNA sequence: TGTGCCAGCAGCGTAGCCGGGACTAGCGCCGACGAGCAGTACTTC. It codes for CASSVAGTSADEQYF. This rearrangement joins TRBV9 to TRBJ2-7; 10 positions agree with TRBD2. The V segment lost 0 bases and the J segment 5 bases; nucleotides outside the gene matches: 5. From germline, CDR1 is SGDLS and CDR2 YYNGEE. The CDR3 covers 15 residues.

CDR3 sequence reads: CASSLVVESYEQYF. CDR3 DNA: TGCGCCAGCAGCCTGGTTGTAGAAAGCTACGAGCAGTACTTC. J is TRBJ2-7 and V is TRBV5-1; D uncertain. V lost 4 bases and J lost 3, with 14 bases in between. Germline lookup yields CDR1 SGHRS and CDR2 YFSETQ. There are 14 residues in the CDR3.

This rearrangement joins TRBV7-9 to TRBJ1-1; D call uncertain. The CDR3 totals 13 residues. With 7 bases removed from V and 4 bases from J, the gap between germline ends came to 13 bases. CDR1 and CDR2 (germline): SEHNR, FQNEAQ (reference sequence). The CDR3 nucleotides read TGTGCCAGCACCCCACCTGGCAGCACTGAAGCTTTCTTT. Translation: CASTPPGSTEAFF.

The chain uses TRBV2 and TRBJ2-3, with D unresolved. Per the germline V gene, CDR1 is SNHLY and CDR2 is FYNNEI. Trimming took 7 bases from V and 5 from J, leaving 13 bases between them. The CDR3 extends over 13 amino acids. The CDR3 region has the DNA TGTGCCAGCATTGGAATAGCTAGAGATACGCAGTATTTT. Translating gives CASIGIARDTQYF.

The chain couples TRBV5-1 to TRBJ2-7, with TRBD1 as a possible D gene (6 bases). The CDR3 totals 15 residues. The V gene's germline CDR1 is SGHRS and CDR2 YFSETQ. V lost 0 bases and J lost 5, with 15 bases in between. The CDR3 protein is CASSLAAGVLDEQYF. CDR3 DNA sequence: TGCGCCAGCAGCTTGGCGGCAGGGGTATTGGACGAGCAGTACTTC.

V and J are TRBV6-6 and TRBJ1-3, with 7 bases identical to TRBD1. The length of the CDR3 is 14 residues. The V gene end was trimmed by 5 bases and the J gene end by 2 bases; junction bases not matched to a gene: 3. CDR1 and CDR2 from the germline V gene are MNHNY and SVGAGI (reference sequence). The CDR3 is CASSMTGTGNTIYF. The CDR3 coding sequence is TGTGCCAGCAGTATGACAGGGACTGGAAACACCATATATTTT.

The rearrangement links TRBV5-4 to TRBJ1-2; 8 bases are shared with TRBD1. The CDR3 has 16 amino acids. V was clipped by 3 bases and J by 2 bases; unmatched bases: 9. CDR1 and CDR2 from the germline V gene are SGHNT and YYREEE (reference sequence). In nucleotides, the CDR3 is TGTGCCAGCAGCTCCGGACAGGGTACTACAAACTATGGCTACACCTTC. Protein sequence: CASSSGQGTTNYGYTF.

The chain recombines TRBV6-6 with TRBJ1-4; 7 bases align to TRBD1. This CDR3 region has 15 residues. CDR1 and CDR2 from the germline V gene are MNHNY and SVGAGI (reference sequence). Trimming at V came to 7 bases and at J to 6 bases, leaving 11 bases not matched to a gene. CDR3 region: CASTLKVQGDEKLFF. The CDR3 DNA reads TGTGCCAGCACCTTGAAGGTCCAGGGGGATGAAAAACTGTTTTTT.

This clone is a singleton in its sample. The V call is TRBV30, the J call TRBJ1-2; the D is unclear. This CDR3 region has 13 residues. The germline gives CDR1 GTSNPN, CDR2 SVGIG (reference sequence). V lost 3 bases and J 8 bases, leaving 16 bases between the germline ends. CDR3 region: CAWSPKGGRGYTF. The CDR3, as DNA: TGTGCCTGGAGCCCCAAGGGAGGAAGGGGCTACACCTTC.

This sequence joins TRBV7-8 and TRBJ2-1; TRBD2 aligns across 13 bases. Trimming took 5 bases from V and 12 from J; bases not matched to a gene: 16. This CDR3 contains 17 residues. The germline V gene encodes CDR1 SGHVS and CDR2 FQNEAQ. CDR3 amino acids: CASSERIGLAGDKGQFF. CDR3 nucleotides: TGTGCCAGCAGCGAACGAATAGGACTAGCGGGGGACAAGGGGCAGTTCTTC.

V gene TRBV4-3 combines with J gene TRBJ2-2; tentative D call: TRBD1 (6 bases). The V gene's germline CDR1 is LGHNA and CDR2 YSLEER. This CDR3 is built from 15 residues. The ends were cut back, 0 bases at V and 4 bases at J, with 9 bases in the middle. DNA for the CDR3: TGCGCCAGCAGCCAAGAGGGGACATCCACCGGGGAGCTGTTTTTT. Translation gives CASSQEGTSTGELFF.

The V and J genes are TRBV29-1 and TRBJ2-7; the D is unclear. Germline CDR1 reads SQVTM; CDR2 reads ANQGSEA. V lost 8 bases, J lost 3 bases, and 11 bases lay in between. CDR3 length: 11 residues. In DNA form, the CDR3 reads TGCAGCTTAGTGCTTTTCTACGAGCAGTACTTC. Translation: CSLVLFYEQYF.

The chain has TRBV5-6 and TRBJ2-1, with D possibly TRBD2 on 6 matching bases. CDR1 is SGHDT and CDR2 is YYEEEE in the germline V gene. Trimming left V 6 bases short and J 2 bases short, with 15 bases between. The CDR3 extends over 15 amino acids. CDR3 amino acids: CASNPVGSAYNEQFF. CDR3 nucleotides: TGTGCCAGCAACCCGGTCGGGAGTGCCTACAATGAGCAGTTCTTC.

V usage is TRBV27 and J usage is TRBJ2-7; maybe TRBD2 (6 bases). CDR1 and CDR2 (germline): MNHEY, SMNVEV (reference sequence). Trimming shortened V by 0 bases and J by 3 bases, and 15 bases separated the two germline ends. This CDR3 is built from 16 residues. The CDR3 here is CASSLSGGGIYYEQYF. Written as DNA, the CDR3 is TGTGCCAGCAGTTTATCGGGGGGAGGAATATACTACGAGCAGTACTTC.

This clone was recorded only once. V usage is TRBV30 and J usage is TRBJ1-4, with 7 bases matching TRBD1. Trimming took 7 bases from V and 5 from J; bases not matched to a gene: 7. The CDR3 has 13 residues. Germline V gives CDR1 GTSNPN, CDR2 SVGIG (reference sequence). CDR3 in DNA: TGTGCCTCCACGACAGGGCAAAATGAAAAACTGTTTTTT. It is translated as CASTTGQNEKLFF.

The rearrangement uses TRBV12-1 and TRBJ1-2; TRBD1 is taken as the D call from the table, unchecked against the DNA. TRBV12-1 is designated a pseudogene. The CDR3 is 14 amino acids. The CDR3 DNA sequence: TGTGCCAGCCCTTCCCACAGGGTACACTATGGCTACACCTTC. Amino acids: CASPSHRVHYGYTF.

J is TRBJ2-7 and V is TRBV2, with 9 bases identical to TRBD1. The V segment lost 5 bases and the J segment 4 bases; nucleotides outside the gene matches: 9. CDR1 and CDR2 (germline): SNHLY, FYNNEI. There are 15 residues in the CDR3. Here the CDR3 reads CASSFWGTGSYEQYF. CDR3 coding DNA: TGTGCCAGCAGTTTTTGGGGGACAGGGTCGTACGAGCAGTACTTC.

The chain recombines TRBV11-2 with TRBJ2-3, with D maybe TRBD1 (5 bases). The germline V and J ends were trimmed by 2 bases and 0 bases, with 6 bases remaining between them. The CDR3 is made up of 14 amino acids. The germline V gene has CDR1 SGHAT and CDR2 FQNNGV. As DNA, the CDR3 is TGTGCCAGCAGCTTAACAGGTAGCACAGATACGCAGTATTTT. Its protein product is CASSLTGSTDTQYF.